What follows are 4 T cell receptor beta chains derived from one specimen sequenced in a study of cytomegalovirus exposure and HLA in healthy donors. PCR amplification relied on 60 Vbeta primers (plus 13 Jbeta primers). Libraries were prepared by immunoSEQ multiplex PCR; TCRdb keeps only in-frame clonotypes and omits some of them. The top ten clones hold roughly 1.9% of a sample with approximately 170,000 clones, around three quarters of them seen once. Input material: PBMCs. These receptors were collected from a woman aged 25 to 45 in good health and CMV-seropositive.

V is TRBV16 and J is TRBJ1-2, with TRBD1 identical over 8 bases. The V gene's germline CDR1 is KGHSY and CDR2 FQNENV. The CDR3 extends over 15 amino acids. Germline trimming cut 4 bases from V and 5 bases from J; bases unmatched to any gene: 9. The CDR3 DNA reads as TGTGCCAGCAGCCCCCAGGTACAGGGGGTTTATGGCTACACCTTC. Amino acid sequence: CASSPQVQGVYGYTF.

In this sample, this clone turned up a few times. The chain uses TRBV6-5 and TRBJ1-1; D not certain. In germline, CDR1 is MNHEY, CDR2 SVGAGI. V lost 5 bases to trimming and J lost 1 base, with 8 bases between them. This CDR3 region has 13 residues. CDR3 region: CASSPPGNTEAFF. For the CDR3, the DNA is TGTGCCAGCAGTCCTCCGGGGAACACTGAAGCTTTCTTT.

This chain links TRBV5-1 with TRBJ1-4; TRBD1 aligns across 8 bases. The CDR3 has 17 residues. Germline V lookup: CDR1 SGHRS, CDR2 YFSETQ. V was pared by 1 base and J by 5 bases, with 10 bases of the junction left unmatched. As DNA, the CDR3 is TGCGCCAGCAGCTTGTCGGGAACGACAGGGGCAAATGAAAAACTGTTTTTT. It yields the protein CASSLSGTTGANEKLFF.

This clone was counted between two and nine times. The V and J genes are TRBV4-3 and TRBJ1-1; D unresolved. Germline-derived CDR1 and CDR2 are LGHNA and YSLEER. V was cut by 0 bases and J by 8 bases, with 10 bases left in between. CDR3 size: 13 residues. The CDR3 here is CASSQEFPSEAFF. CDR3 in DNA: TGCGCCAGCAGCCAAGAGTTTCCGTCCGAAGCTTTCTTT.